This TCR beta chain emerged from a study of cytomegalovirus exposure and HLA in healthy donors. Across the study: The platform used for the approximately 130 validation repertoires matched that of the roughly 670 first-cohort repertoires, a later analysis reported.

Method: immunoSEQ multiplex PCR; TCRdb's copy keeps in-frame clones and lacks some. The sample yields 95,000 to 120,000 clones, around 85% seen once. The receptor's source is a woman in her late teens or twenties in good health and CMV-seronegative. Sequenced material: PBMCs.

CDR3 nucleotide sequence: TGTGCCAGCAGCTTGTCGGGGTATGGCTACACCTTC. This codes for CASSLSGYGYTF. The J gene is TRBJ1-2, the V gene TRBV5-8; D is unclear. The CDR3 totals 12 residues. CDR1 SGHTS and CDR2 YDEGEE come from the germline V gene. V was cut by 1 base and J by 5 bases, with 6 bases left in between.